Listed below are T cell receptor beta chains from one sample, sequenced in a study of T-cell reconstitution after alpha-beta-depleted transplantation in children. TCRdb ran MiXCR on the PCR reads and lists one entry per CDR3 protein. Altogether around 500,000 distinct CDR3 sequences are present, around an eighth being singletons, with the ten largest covering about 5.6%. Specimen: PBMCs from the stem cell graft donor, collected from the stem cell graft. The receptors here all came from a human donor who donated a stem cell graft to a child with combined immunodeficiency. Both conserved end residues are part of each CDR3. D genes are given only for firm matches. Not all rows give a size; the values are once, few, many and, for expanded clones, a class.

TRBD1 - TRBJ2-5 TRBV9 CASSVRDRGQETQYF TGTGCCAGCAGCGTCCGGGACAGGGGGCAAGAGACCCAGTACTTC
- many TRBJ1-5 TRBV28 CASSFSGLGNQPQHF TGTGCCAGCAGTTTTAGCGGCCTTGGCAATCAGCCCCAGCATTTT
- few TRBJ1-1 TRBV27 CASSSQDGKNTEAFF TGTGCCAGCAGTTCCCAGGACGGCAAGAACACTGAAGCTTTCTTT
- - TRBJ2-7 TRBV3-1 CASSQVGLADVYEQYF TGTGCCAGCAGCCAAGTAGGGTTAGCGGACGTGTACGAGCAGTACTTC
TRBD2 - TRBJ2-1 TRBV20-1 CSARDSGGAGNYNEQFF TGCAGTGCTAGAGATTCGGGAGGGGCAGGAAACTACAATGAGCAGTTCTTC
TRBD1 many TRBJ1-3 TRBV28 CASSSTGVLLPNYTIYF TGTGCCAGCAGTTCGACAGGGGTCTTACTCCCAAATTACACCATATATTTT
TRBD1 many TRBJ2-1 TRBV6-1 CASSPRTGRVLDEQFF TGTGCCAGCAGTCCCCGGACAGGGAGAGTTCTTGATGAGCAGTTCTTC
- many TRBJ2-1 TRBV7-2 CASSLRVVYNEQFF TGTGCCAGCAGCTTACGTGTCGTCTACAATGAGCAGTTCTTC
- few TRBJ1-1 TRBV5-5 CASRRGSTEAFF TGTGCCAGCCGCCGGGGGAGCACTGAAGCTTTCTTT
TRBD2 few TRBJ2-7 TRBV18 CASSPPSGSYEQYF TGTGCCAGCTCACCACCTAGCGGGTCCTACGAGCAGTACTTC
TRBD2 many TRBJ2-5 TRBV6-5 CASSYGLAGGKTQYF TGTGCCAGCAGTTACGGACTAGCGGGGGGAAAGACCCAGTACTTC
- few TRBJ2-1 TRBV3-1 CASSFPGLLNEQFF TGTGCCAGCAGCTTCCCGGGACTCCTCAATGAGCAGTTCTTC
- many TRBJ2-1 TRBV7-2 CASSLAGYSYNEQFF TGTGCCAGCAGCTTAGCTGGTTACTCCTACAATGAGCAGTTCTTC
- few TRBJ2-3 TRBV4-2 CASSQDLDGGPDTQYF TGTGCCAGCAGCCAAGATCTTGACGGGGGGCCAGATACGCAGTATTTT
- - TRBJ2-1 TRBV20-1 CSARSYRSNNEQFF TGCAGTGCTAGAAGTTACAGAAGTAACAATGAGCAGTTCTTC